The clone carrying this TCR beta chain has just one count. Sequencing was performed with immunoSEQ multiplex PCR; in TCRdb, only in-frame clones are kept and a portion is missing. The sample holds 150,000 to 200,000 clones, about nine tenths seen once. This sample stems from a study of blood T cell repertoires in COVID-19. Material for sequencing was peripheral blood. The TCR sequence derives from a man aged 40-49 years with acute or convalescent COVID-19.

The CDR3 region is CASSLSGQGYQPQHF. The CDR3 DNA follows: TGTGCCAGCAGCTTGTCGGGACAGGGATATCAGCCCCAGCATTTT. V is TRBV7-8 and J is TRBJ1-5, with 9 bases matching TRBD1. This CDR3 has 15 residues. Per the germline V gene, CDR1 is SGHVS and CDR2 is FQNEAQ. Losses at the gene ends were 3 bases for V and 5 bases for J; bases not matched to a gene: 5.